Presented here are 32 T cell receptor beta chains from one specimen sequenced in a study of human T cells and chemical hapten exposure. TCRdb called the RACE reads again in MiXCR, with one record for every CDR3 protein. In the table there are roughly 360,000 distinct CDR3 sequences, approximately 5.1% of which are singletons. Documented time point: patch test 1, 2 weeks after DPC sensitization. Treatment in this sample: therapeutic diphenylcyclopropenone sensitization with weekly scalp DPC. Here the sequenced sample was whole blood, taken in connection with sensitization to the hapten diphenylcyclopropenone (DPC). The receptors stem from a woman aged 45-60 years with alopecia areata. Some clones in this sample may be carry-over from other donors' samples.

The V and J genes are TRBV5-1 and TRBJ2-4; 8 positions agree with TRBD1. The CDR3 length is 15 residues. The germline gives CDR1 SGHRS, CDR2 YFSETQ. J lost 6 bases, V lost 4 bases, and 9 bases had no gene match. CDR3 coding DNA: TGCGCCAGCAGCCTAGGACAGGGCCTTCCAAACATTCAGTACTTC. Translated, it gives CASSLGQGLPNIQYF.

This clonotype has at least ten counts. The chain links TRBV29-1 to TRBJ2-1; D is possibly TRBD2 (5 bases). The CDR3 covers 12 residues. CDR1 and CDR2 from the germline V gene are SQVTM and ANQGSEA. CDR3 protein: CSITLGGPEQFF. The CDR3 nucleotides read TGCAGTATTACCCTCGGAGGACCTGAGCAGTTCTTC.

This clonotype was seen many times. This chain connects TRBV3-1 to TRBJ1-1; D remains unclear. V dropped 4 bases and J dropped 5 bases, with 8 bases sitting between them. This CDR3 contains 12 residues. Germline loops: CDR1 LGHDT, CDR2 YNNKEL (reference sequence). CDR3 protein: CASSPMGTEAFF. CDR3 DNA: TGTGCCAGCAGCCCAATGGGGACTGAAGCTTTCTTT.

This clonotype has a count of ten or more. The genes are TRBV5-1 and TRBJ2-7; D is tentatively TRBD1 or TRBD2 (5 bases each). CDR1 and CDR2 (germline): SGHRS, YFSETQ. Trimming took 4 bases from V and 6 from J, leaving 17 bases between them. This CDR3 has 14 amino acids. This chain's CDR3 is CASSPPGTPGEQYF. CDR3 sequence (DNA): TGCGCCAGCAGCCCCCCCGGGACCCCCGGCGAGCAGTACTTC.

This clonotype was seen a few times. The genes are TRBV15 and TRBJ2-5; the D gene is possibly TRBD2 (5 bases). CDR3 length: 15 amino acids. Germline lookup yields CDR1 LNHNV and CDR2 YYDKDF (reference sequence). Trimming took off 4 bases at V and 2 bases at J, with 14 bases between the two ends. The DNA for the CDR3 is TGTGCCACCAGCAAGGAGGCGGCATTGCAAGAGACCCAGTACTTC. Its translation is CATSKEAALQETQYF.

This clonotype came up many times. A read error may produce the germline difference seen at one junction end. The CDR3 reads CATAEGGGF. In nucleotides, the CDR3 is TGTGCCACCGCCGAAGGGGGTGGCTTT. V is TRBV6-6 and J is TRBJ1-1, with D possibly TRBD1 on 6 matching bases. CDR3 size: 9 residues. Germline CDR1 is MNHNY and CDR2 is SVGAGI (reference sequence).

The chain carries TRBV7-2 and TRBJ2-2, with a possible D match to TRBD2 (6 bases). Between the trimmed V and J ends, which lost 2 bases and 0 bases, there was a span of 13 bases. CDR3 length equals 17 residues. Germline V gives CDR1 SGHTA, CDR2 FQGNSA. CDR3 sequence reads: CASSLSPGAANTGELFF. In nucleotides, the CDR3 is TGTGCCAGCAGCTTATCCCCGGGAGCAGCGAACACCGGGGAGCTGTTTTTT.

This clonotype was seen at least ten times. The rearrangement joins TRBV10-3 to TRBJ2-3; unclear D gene. Germline V CDR1 and CDR2: ENHRY, SYGVKD. V shed 6 bases and J shed 0 bases, with 10 bases lying between them. The CDR3 is 14 residues long. The CDR3 spells CAISSGPSTDTQYF. The CDR3 DNA sequence: TGTGCCATCAGCTCAGGCCCAAGCACAGATACGCAGTATTTT.

Of note for this clonotype: This may come from a read error, since a much larger clone is one base off. The rearrangement joins TRBV4-2 to TRBJ2-7, with 7 bases identical to TRBD2. CDR3 size: 14 residues. Germline V gene sequence: CDR1 LGHNA, CDR2 YNFKEQ. Written as DNA, the CDR3 is TGTGTCAGCAGCCAGGATGGGGACTACTACGAGCAGTACTTC. As protein: CVSSQDGDYYEQYF.

In this sample, this clonotype turned up many times. The chain recombines TRBV7-8 with TRBJ2-3, with D unclear. With 6 bases removed from V and 7 bases from J, the gap between germline ends came to 29 bases. Germline CDR1 SGHVS, CDR2 FQNEAQ. The CDR3 consists of 18 residues. The CDR3 DNA follows: TGTGCCAGCAGTCCAACCCGACCAACTGGTGGTAGAACGAATACGCAGTATTTT. Residues: CASSPTRPTGGRTNTQYF.

This clonotype was observed at least ten times. This chain joins TRBV7-7 and TRBJ2-3; no clear D gene. The CDR3 covers 15 residues. Trimming cost V 1 base and J 1 base, with 9 bases left between them. The V gene's germline CDR1 is SSHAT and CDR2 FNYEAQ (reference sequence). CDR3 bases: TGTGCCAGCAGCTTAGGTAGGCTGGGCACAGATACGCAGTATTTT. Its translation is CASSLGRLGTDTQYF.

The J gene is TRBJ1-1, the V gene TRBV29-1; D not resolved. Germline V gives CDR1 SQVTM, CDR2 ANQGSEA. The V end was cut by 4 bases, the J end by 0 bases, with 9 bases between. This CDR3 spans 13 amino acids. The CDR3 nucleotides read TGCAGCGTTGGGGCGACCTTGAACACTGAAGCTTTCTTT. It specifies CSVGATLNTEAFF. The full variable domain, completed using reference TRBV29-1 and TRBJ1-1, is SAVISQKPSRDICQRGTSLTIQCQVDSQVTMMFWYRQQPGQSLTLIATANQGSEATYESGFVIDKFPISRPNLTFSTLTVSNMSPEDSSIYLCSVGATLNTEAFFGQGTRLTVV.

The genes are TRBV3-1 and TRBJ2-3; no definite D call. The ends were cut back, 0 bases at V and 2 bases at J, with 12 bases in the middle. The length of the CDR3 is 16 residues. Germline-derived CDR1 and CDR2 are LGHDT and YNNKEL (reference sequence). Here the CDR3 reads CASSQDRLAFTDTQYF. CDR3 nucleotide sequence: TGTGCCAGCAGCCAAGATCGTTTAGCCTTCACAGATACGCAGTATTTT.

This clonotype occurred a few times. The rearrangement joins TRBV24-1 to TRBJ2-3; D is possibly TRBD1 (5 bases). V was cut by 4 bases and J by 2 bases, with 15 bases left in between. The germline V gene has CDR1 KGHDR and CDR2 SFDVKD. This CDR3 region has 16 residues. In DNA form, the CDR3 reads TGTGCCACCAGTGACCCGACAGCCACTTTCACAGATACGCAGTATTTT. It specifies CATSDPTATFTDTQYF.

This clonotype was seen many times. This chain joins TRBV7-2 and TRBJ2-1; tentative D call: TRBD2 (6 bases). This CDR3 comprises 17 residues. The germline V gene has CDR1 SGHTA and CDR2 FQGNSA. Between the trimmed V and J ends, which lost 2 bases and 0 bases, there was a span of 14 bases. The CDR3 is CASSLLLALSSYNEQFF. The CDR3, as DNA: TGTGCCAGCAGCTTATTACTAGCTCTGAGCTCCTACAATGAGCAGTTCTTC.

Comment on this clonotype: A much more abundant neighbour one base away suggests this may be a read error. The chain recombines TRBV7-9 with TRBJ1-2, with 7 bases matching TRBD1. V trimming: 2 bases; J trimming: 6 bases; junction bases outside the gene matches: 6. The germline CDR1 and CDR2 sequences are SEHNR and FQNEAQ (reference sequence). This CDR3 is built from 14 residues. The CDR3 region is CASSLFQGEDGYTF. In nucleotides, the CDR3 is TGTGCCAGCAGCTTATTCCAGGGGGAGGATGGCTACACCTTC.

This clonotype was detected many times. The J gene is TRBJ1-1, the V gene TRBV5-1; 7 nucleotides match TRBD1. From germline, CDR1 is SGHRS and CDR2 YFSETQ. V gave up 4 bases and J gave up 0 bases; unmatched junction bases: 6. The CDR3 extends over 15 amino acids. CDR3 sequence reads: CASSPRDSLNTEAFF. The CDR3 DNA reads TGCGCCAGCAGCCCCCGGGACAGTTTGAACACTGAAGCTTTCTTT.

In this sample, this clonotype turned up a few times. The chain couples TRBV12-5 to TRBJ1-3; D unclear. Germline lookup yields CDR1 LGHNT and CDR2 FRNRAP. Trimming cost V 3 bases and J 3 bases, with 9 bases left between them. There are 14 residues in the CDR3. The CDR3, as DNA: TGTGCTAGTGGTTTTACCAGAGTTGGAAACACCATATATTTT. It specifies CASGFTRVGNTIYF.

This clonotype was seen a few times. The chain carries TRBV27 and TRBJ2-3; the D is unclear. Germline V gives CDR1 MNHEY, CDR2 SMNVEV (reference sequence). The V end was cut by 0 bases, the J end by 0 bases, with 10 bases between. This CDR3 is 16 amino acids long. CDR3 DNA: TGTGCCAGCAGTTTATCTGCTGTCCCCAGCACAGATACGCAGTATTTT. The encoded protein is CASSLSAVPSTDTQYF.

The sample holds many counts of this clonotype. The rearrangement uses TRBV9 and TRBJ2-5; D is tentatively TRBD1 or TRBD2 (6 bases each). V gave up 0 bases and J gave up 1 base, with 10 bases separating them. The CDR3 has 15 residues. From germline, CDR1 is SGDLS and CDR2 YYNGEE. The chain's CDR3 is CASSVGGGLQETQYF. Written as DNA, the CDR3 is TGTGCCAGCAGCGTAGGAGGGGGACTCCAAGAGACCCAGTACTTC.

The chain links TRBV2 to TRBJ1-6; TRBD1 might be the D (5 bases). The CDR3 is 12 residues long. CDR1 is SNHLY and CDR2 is FYNNEI in the germline V gene. V was clipped by 5 bases and J by 13 bases, with 12 bases between them. CDR3 sequence (DNA): TGTGCCAGCAGTTCCGGGGGGGGGCCCCTCCACTTT. This codes for CASSSGGGPLHF.

This clonotype was observed many times. The V gene is TRBV20-1, the J gene TRBJ2-7, with 10 nucleotides matching TRBD2. The CDR3 extends over 16 amino acids. The germline gives CDR1 DFQATT, CDR2 SNEGSKA (reference sequence). V trimming: 3 bases; J trimming: 6 bases; junction bases outside the gene matches: 14. The CDR3 region has the DNA TGCAGTGCTAGTCGTCTAGCGGGAGTTATTGCCTCCGAGCAGTACTTC. Translation: CSASRLAGVIASEQYF.

The gene calls are TRBV5-1 and TRBJ2-1; D could derive from TRBD1 or TRBD2 (5 bases each). Germline CDR1 SGHRS, CDR2 YFSETQ. The V and J ends lost 5 bases and 2 bases respectively, with 14 bases between them. The CDR3 is made up of 15 amino acids. The CDR3 DNA reads as TGCGCCAGCAGGGCCCACCTGGGGGCCTACAATGAGCAGTTCTTC. It translates to CASRAHLGAYNEQFF.

The table lists this clonotype with many counts. This chain connects TRBV9 to TRBJ1-2; 8 nucleotides agree with TRBD1. The CDR3 extends over 16 amino acids. Germline CDR1 reads SGDLS; CDR2 reads YYNGEE. The junction had 4 bases not matched to a gene; V was cut back by 0 bases and J by 0 bases. The CDR3 sequence is CASSVAGQEANYGYTF. As DNA, the CDR3 is TGTGCCAGCAGCGTAGCGGGACAGGAAGCTAACTATGGCTACACCTTC.

In this sample, this clonotype turned up a few times. The chain has TRBV7-9 and TRBJ2-1; tentative D call: TRBD2 (6 bases). CDR3 length: 15 residues. From germline, CDR1 is SEHNR and CDR2 FQNEAQ (reference sequence). Trimming cost V 5 bases and J 6 bases, with 17 bases left between them. The CDR3 DNA reads TGTGCCAGCAGCGCGGGGATCGCATATATCAATGAGCAGTTCTTC. It encodes CASSAGIAYINEQFF.

The rearrangement joins TRBV5-6 to TRBJ1-5, with 9 positions matching TRBD1. The V gene's germline CDR1 is SGHDT and CDR2 YYEEEE. There are 15 residues in the CDR3. With 2 bases clipped from V and 4 bases from J, the junction kept 4 bases outside the gene matches. The CDR3 nucleotides are TGTGCCAGCAGCTTATGGGACAGGGTGAATCAGCCCCAGCATTTT. This gives the protein CASSLWDRVNQPQHF.

The chain couples TRBV6-2 or TRBV6-3 to TRBJ1-5; 10 positions match TRBD1. The junction had 1 base not matched to a gene; V was cut back by 5 bases and J by 6 bases. The CDR3 length is 13 residues. CDR1 and CDR2 from the germline V gene are MNHEY and SVGEGT. CDR3 loop: CASSRQGAQPQHF. In DNA, the CDR3 is TGTGCCAGCAGTCGACAGGGGGCTCAGCCCCAGCATTTT.

This clonotype was seen many times. This chain connects TRBV4-1 to TRBJ1-5; D gene uncertain. This CDR3 contains 13 residues. Germline V gene sequence: CDR1 MGHRA, CDR2 YSYEKL. Trimming removed 2 bases at V and 1 base at J, with 3 bases between. The CDR3 loop is CASSQPSNQPQHF. For the CDR3, the DNA is TGCGCCAGCAGCCAACCCAGCAATCAGCCCCAGCATTTT.

The chain employs TRBV30 and TRBJ2-1; 9 positions match TRBD2. Germline trimming cut 3 bases from V and 6 bases from J; bases unmatched to any gene: 12. Germline CDR1 and CDR2: GTSNPN and SVGIG (reference sequence). The CDR3 has 16 amino acids. As DNA, the CDR3 is TGTGCCTGGAGGCCGGCGGGCGGGAGGGCCTTCAATGAGCAGTTCTTC. Amino acids: CAWRPAGGRAFNEQFF.

In this sample, this clonotype turned up a few times. The V and J genes are TRBV24-1 and TRBJ1-5, with 8 bases identical to TRBD1. V lost 2 bases and J lost 9; bases outside the gene matches: 8. The CDR3 has 15 residues. Per the germline V gene, CDR1 is KGHDR and CDR2 is SFDVKD. As DNA, the CDR3 is TGTGCCACCAGTGATTCGGACAGGGCGGGGTGGCCCCAGCATTTT. Amino acid sequence: CATSDSDRAGWPQHF.

This clonotype was observed many times. The chain has TRBV28 and TRBJ1-2; unclear D gene. In germline, CDR1 is MDHEN, CDR2 SYDVKM. The CDR3 runs 13 residues. The V gene lost 4 bases and the J gene lost 4 bases, with 10 bases spanning the gap. For the CDR3, the DNA is TGTGCCAGCAGTTCCTCTCAGGTCTATGGCTACACCTTC. This translates into CASSSSQVYGYTF.

In this sample, this clonotype turned up many times. V and J are TRBV12-3 or TRBV12-4 and TRBJ1-6; tentatively, D is TRBD1 (5 bases). The CDR3 contains 16 residues. V lost 3 bases to trimming and J lost 0 bases, with 9 bases between them. The CDR3 DNA reads as TGTGCCAGCAGTTTGGGGGACGACTCCTATAATTCACCCCTCCACTTT. Its protein is CASSLGDDSYNSPLHF.